This TCR beta chain stems from a study of T cell responses to AZD1222 COVID-19 vaccine. The CDR3 extends over 13 amino acids. V was clipped by 2 bases and J by 4 bases, with 6 bases between them. Germline V CDR1 and CDR2: KGHSH, LQKENI. TCRdb's copy holds only in-frame clones and misses some; the assay was immunoSEQ multiplex PCR. The table shows about 150,000 clones, with 80% to 95% occurring only once. This clonotype originated in an adult in good health. The starting material was peripheral blood, obtained on day 0 of AZD1222 vaccination. The J gene is TRBJ2-1, the V gene TRBV18; possible D gene TRBD2, 5 bases. The CDR3 here is CASSPAGYNEQFF. As DNA, the CDR3 is TGTGCCAGCTCACCAGCGGGTTACAATGAGCAGTTCTTC.